This TCR beta chain is drawn from a study of blood T cell repertoires in COVID-19. Across the study: PBMCs, B-cell-depleted T cells, or T cells were the source of the cDNA or gDNA that made up the material.

Data came from immunoSEQ multiplex PCR; TCRdb stores just in-frame clones and leaves some out. Among hundreds of thousands of clones, approximately 91% were seen once, and the ten largest hold about 0.64%. This clone has a single count. Germline V gene lookup returns CDR1 SGHRS and CDR2 YFSETQ. V gave up 2 bases and J gave up 1 base, with 8 bases separating them. This CDR3 comprises 14 residues. The chain couples TRBV5-1 to TRBJ2-3, with D unresolved. Material: peripheral blood. This receptor was obtained from a human donor in a cohort sampled during active COVID-19. CDR3 coding DNA: TGCGCCAGCAGCTTTAGTGAAGGCACAGATACGCAGTATTTT. Its translation is CASSFSEGTDTQYF.